These 2 T cell receptor beta chains were sequenced from one sample in a study of STAT3 mutations in large granular lymphocyte leukemia. The antigens for these receptors are not known. The study, taken as a whole, reports: In T-cell large granular lymphocyte leukemia, about half of patients showed multiple immunodominant subclonotypes.

Here immunoSEQ multiplex PCR was the method, and the copy in TCRdb shows in-frame clones only, minus some. The sample consists of over 3,000 clones, around 40% of them appearing once. The specimen was peripheral blood mononuclear cells. The receptors come from a man in his sixties with T-cell large granular lymphocyte leukemia. Some clones in this sample may be carry-over from other donors' samples.

The V and J genes are TRBV5-1 and TRBJ2-7, with a possible D match to TRBD1 (6 bases). The CDR3 has 15 amino acids. CDR1 and CDR2 (germline): SGHRS, YFSETQ. Between the trimmed V and J ends, which lost 4 bases and 2 bases, there was a span of 16 bases. CDR3 DNA: TGCGCCAGCAGCGCGAGGACAGCTCCGACCTACGAGCAGTACGTC. This translates into CASSARTAPTYEQYV.

This clone was seen more than once but under ten times. V is TRBV4-3 and J is TRBJ2-2; D perhaps matches TRBD2 (7 bases). From germline, CDR1 is LGHNA and CDR2 YSLEER. The CDR3 has 15 residues. The V end lost 0 bases, the J end lost 5 bases, and 10 bases lay between the germline ends. The CDR3 spells CASSQDRGGTGELFF. The CDR3 nucleotides read TGCGCCAGCAGCCAAGACAGGGGAGGGACCGGGGAGCTGTTTTTT.